The clone carrying this TCR beta chain has more than one count but fewer than ten. Antigen: not known. The DNA is left out, because the CDR3 cannot be placed on it with certainty; the CDR3 is given as TCRdb lists it. CDR1 MDHEN and CDR2 SYDVKM come from the germline V gene. The CDR3 is 20 amino acids long, termini counted. This record comes from a study of post-analysis software for immune sequencing data. Study at large: The courses of disease that were included comprised relapsing-remitting, secondary progressive and progressive-relapsing multiple sclerosis. Study results and limitations: Controls had significantly higher normalized Chao1 diversity than multiple sclerosis patients. Patients had higher frequencies than controls of about five TRBV segments, including TRBV5-6, TRBV5-1 and TRBV20-1.

Unique molecular identifiers were built into the TCR beta cDNA libraries. About 500,000 cDNA molecules were obtained per 1 to 10 million input T cells. Each CDR3 protein gets one entry after TCRdb re-called the PCR reads with MiXCR. In the table there are some 500,000 distinct CDR3 sequences, around 40% of which are singletons. Sequencing was performed on blood. V is TRBV28 and J is TRBJ2-1; TRBD2, the D gene given by the table, was not confirmed from the DNA. This TCR derives from a girl aged 5-17 years with multiple sclerosis. The CDR3 is CASSTSPSTPGLAGDGEQFF.